This T cell receptor (beta chain) is from a study of blood T cell repertoires in COVID-19. Germline loops: CDR1 MGHRA, CDR2 YSYEKL. The CDR3 spans 15 residues. V shed 2 bases and J 3 bases; nucleotides not matched to a gene: 5. Authors' processing steps: It was from reference gene primer amplification that nucleated cell counts were estimated. Assay: immunoSEQ multiplex PCR; the TCRdb copy retains only in-frame clones and omits some. V, J and clone size are taken as reported in that table, and D and trimming were inferred from the DNA itself. The table has more than 350,000 clones, over 75% seen once.

The sequence derives from a man between 18 and 29 years old who had recovered from COVID-19. The chain carries TRBV4-1 and TRBJ2-7; 9 nucleotides line up with TRBD1. The sequencing sample was made of PBMCs or T cells enriched from blood (not recorded which). CDR3 region: CASSQRTGESYEQYF. The CDR3, as DNA: TGCGCCAGCAGCCAACGGACAGGGGAGAGCTACGAGCAGTACTTC.